The 30 T cell receptor delta chains listed next were all sequenced from one sample in a study of gamma-delta T cells after stem cell transplantation. TCRdb reprocessed the RT-PCR reads through CATT. The top ten clones hold roughly 48% of a sample with about 1,300 delta-chain clones, about 2% of them seen once. Input material: gamma-delta T cells. The receptors originated from a human donor. It is not recorded whose cells these are; they may come from a transplant donor.

In the case of this clone: A far larger clone is off by one base, so a read error is likely. This sample also contains other DNA sequences that code for the same CDR3. The V call is TRDV2, the J call TRDJ3; D perhaps matches TRDD3 (6 bases). This CDR3 has 18 residues. Germline V gene data show CDR1 as GEAIGNYY and CDR2 as EKD. V lost 0 bases and J 1 base, leaving 12 bases between the germline ends. The CDR3 is CACDTAGDSSWDTRQMFF. The CDR3, as DNA: TGTGCCTGTGACACCGCGGGGGACAGTTCCTGGGACACCCGACAGATGTTTTTC.

Concerning this clone itself: The protein TCRdb gives is from a much larger clone and does not agree with this DNA's translation at residue 11, likely a read error; the protein shown here comes from the DNA. J is TRDJ1 and V is TRDV2; the match to TRDD3 covers 7 bases. The CDR3 has 17 residues. V lost 0 bases and J lost 4; bases outside the gene matches: 13. Germline CDR1 GEAIGNYY, CDR2 EKD. The CDR3: CACDTVLGRQPNDKLIF. For the CDR3, the DNA is TGTGCCTGTGACACCGTACTGGGGCGACAACCAAACGATAAACTCATCTTT.

Comments on this clone: One base separates it from a far larger clone, so it is likely a read error. This CDR3 is also generated by other DNA sequences in the sample. The rearrangement joins TRDV2 to TRDJ1; 9 nucleotides match TRDD3. The germline V gene has CDR1 GEAIGNYY and CDR2 EKD. This CDR3 has 20 residues. CDR3 in DNA: TGTGCCTGTGACCCCCTGAGGGGAAGGGGGATACCCTCGGACACCGATAAACTCATCTTC. Translating gives CACDPLRGRGIPSDTDKLIF.

A word on this clone: The protein held in TCRdb is that of a much larger clone and does not match this DNA's translation at residue 5, likely because of a read error; the protein shown is translated from the DNA. This chain uses TRDV2 with TRDJ1; TRDD3 agrees at 13 bases. The V gene end was trimmed by 3 bases and the J gene end by 0 bases; junction bases not matched to a gene: 3. This CDR3 comprises 16 residues. The germline V gene encodes CDR1 GEAIGNYY and CDR2 EKD. The CDR3 loop is CACDALGDTNTDKLIF. The DNA for the CDR3 is TGTGCCTGTGACGCACTGGGGGATACGAACACCGATAAACTCATCTTT.

The table lists this clone with a few counts. A read error may be the cause here, since a much bigger clone is one base away. The same CDR3 arises from other DNA sequences in this sample as well. V gene TRDV2 combines with J gene TRDJ3, with TRDD3 matching 11 bases. This CDR3 is built from 20 residues. CDR1 GEAIGNYY and CDR2 EKD come from the germline V gene. In DNA form, the CDR3 reads TGTGCCTGTGACACCGGATGGGGGATACGAGGCTCCTGGGACACCCGACAGATGTTCTTC. As protein: CACDTGWGIRGSWDTRQMFF.

Comments on this clone: The protein in TCRdb stems from a much larger clone and differs at residue 10 from this DNA's translation, likely a read error; here the protein is translated from the DNA. The chain joins TRDV2 to TRDJ3, with D hard to call. CDR3 length equals 18 residues. Germline V gives CDR1 GEAIGNYY, CDR2 EKD. The V gene lost 0 bases and the J gene lost 2 bases, with 13 bases spanning the gap. In DNA form, the CDR3 reads TGTGCCTGTGACACCGGAGTCGCTAGCCCCTGGGACACCCGACAGATGTTTTTC. Its protein product is CACDTGVASPWDTRQMFF.

Comment on this clone: A read error likely explains why the TCRdb protein, taken from a much larger clone, differs from this DNA's translation at residue 16; the protein shown is translated from the DNA. The chain has TRDV2 and TRDJ1; 9 nucleotides agree with TRDD3. Germline V gene lookup returns CDR1 GEAIGNYY and CDR2 EKD. The CDR3 is made up of 18 amino acids. The CDR3 nucleotides are TGTGCCTGTGACTCCCTACTGGGGGACCCCTCGTACACCGATAAACCCATCTTT. This codes for CACDSLLGDPSYTDKPIF.

This clone was observed a few times. A read error is the likely source, as a far larger clone sits one nucleotide away. The V gene is TRDV2, the J gene TRDJ1, with 13 bases identical to TRDD3. Per the germline V gene, CDR1 is GEAIGNYY and CDR2 is EKD. The CDR3 runs to 20 residues. Germline trimming cut 1 base from V and 4 bases from J; bases unmatched to any gene: 17. The CDR3 sequence is CACDTASGAILGDTGDKLIF. DNA for the CDR3: TGTGCCTGTGACACTGCGTCTGGGGCGATACTGGGGGATACGGGCGATAAACTCATCTTT.

The V call is TRDV2, the J call TRDJ1; 7 nucleotides agree with TRDD3. Germline lookup yields CDR1 GEAIGNYY and CDR2 EKD. J was trimmed by 4 bases and V by 3 bases; bases with no gene match: 19. The length of the CDR3 is 18 residues. CDR3 in amino acids: CACDQLGPRRGVLDKLIF. CDR3 bases: TGTGCCTGTGACCAACTGGGGCCCCGCCGGGGGGTCCTCGATAAACTCATCTTT.

This clone was counted between two and nine times. The V and J genes are TRDV2 and TRDJ1; 10 nucleotides match TRDD3. Germline V gene sequence: CDR1 GEAIGNYY, CDR2 EKD. The CDR3 extends over 21 amino acids. V shed 1 base, J shed 4 bases, and the junction held 23 bases outside the gene matches. In nucleotides, the CDR3 is TGTGCCTGTGACACTGTGTCTGGGGCGATACTGGGGGATCCGGTCAACGATAAACTCATCTTT. This sequence encodes CACDTVSGAILGDPVNDKLIF.

This clone turned up a few times. TCRdb attributes to this sequence the protein of a much larger clone, which differs from the DNA translation at residue 10; a read error is likely, and the protein displayed is translated from the DNA. The chain recombines TRDV2 with TRDJ1; unclear D gene. The CDR3 has 15 amino acids. V was pared by 3 bases and J by 2 bases, with 15 bases between. Germline assignment: CDR1 GEAIGNYY and CDR2 EKD. As DNA, the CDR3 is TGTGCCTGTGACTCCATCAGTGTGGGTACCGATAAACTCATCTTT. Amino acid sequence: CACDSISVGTDKLIF.

By share, this clone ranks as medium-sized. The chain employs TRDV2 and TRDJ2, with 8 bases matching TRDD3. The CDR3 consists of 16 residues. After removal of 0 bases from V and 3 bases from J, the junction contained 5 bases not matched to a gene. Germline CDR1 reads GEAIGNYY; CDR2 reads EKD. The CDR3 reads CACDTVLGGLTAQLFF. DNA for the CDR3: TGTGCCTGTGACACCGTACTGGGGGGCCTGACAGCACAACTCTTCTTT.

This clone is large (0.1 to 1%) within its sample. The sample has other DNA sequences that encode this CDR3 too. V gene TRDV2 combines with J gene TRDJ1; the D gene is possibly TRDD3 (6 bases). Between the trimmed V and J ends, which lost 3 bases and 0 bases, there was a span of 31 bases. CDR1 is GEAIGNYY and CDR2 is EKD in the germline V gene. The CDR3 is made up of 21 amino acids. DNA for the CDR3: TGTGCCTGTGACCTCCCAACCTCCTTCGCGGTGGGGGCCCCACACACCGATAAACTCATCTTT. As protein: CACDLPTSFAVGAPHTDKLIF.

This clone showed up just a few times. Given a much more abundant clone one base away, this may be a read error. This CDR3 is also generated by other DNA sequences in the sample. The chain couples TRDV2 to TRDJ1, with TRDD3 identical over 8 bases. This CDR3 is 21 amino acids long. Germline loops: CDR1 GEAIGNYY, CDR2 EKD. The CDR3 DNA follows: TGCGCCTGTGACACCGTAGTTAACCCCGGACTGGGGGTCGGTCACACCGATAAACTCATCTTT. This translates into CACDTVVNPGLGVGHTDKLIF.

This clone was found a few times. Given a much more abundant clone one base away, this may be a read error. The same CDR3 can be traced to other DNA sequences in this sample. The V call is TRDV2, the J call TRDJ1; 9 positions agree with TRDD3. Germline CDR1 and CDR2: GEAIGNYY and EKD. The CDR3 contains 18 residues. CDR3 region: CACDTLAGGSKYTDKLIF. The CDR3 bases are TGTGCCTGTGACACTCTAGCTGGGGGATCCAAGTACACCGACAAACTCATCTTT.

This clone was counted a few times. TCRdb's protein, taken from a much larger clone, differs from this DNA's translation at residue 13, likely owing to a read error; the protein displayed comes from the DNA. The chain recombines TRDV2 with TRDJ1; the D is unclear. The CDR3 runs 15 residues. The germline gives CDR1 GEAIGNYY, CDR2 EKD. The DNA of the CDR3 is TGTGCCTGTGACTCCATCAGTGTGGGTGCCGATAAACCCATCTTT. Its protein is CACDSISVGADKPIF.

As regards this clone: The translation of this DNA and the TCRdb protein of a much larger clone differ at residue 3, probably owing to a read error; the protein shown here is translated from the DNA. The V gene is TRDV2, the J gene TRDJ1; TRDD2 is a possible D gene (5 bases). Per germline, CDR1 GEAIGNYY and CDR2 EKD. The CDR3 length is 15 residues. DNA for the CDR3: TGTGCCCGTGACACCGTGGGTTCCTCCACCGATAAACTCATCTTT. This translates into CARDTVGSSTDKLIF.

This clone appeared a few times. TCRdb shows a much larger clone's protein in place of this DNA's translation, and the two differ at residue 17, likely through a read error; the protein shown is translated from the DNA. The chain employs TRDV2 and TRDJ1, with 12 bases lining up with TRDD3. Per the germline V gene, CDR1 is GEAIGNYY and CDR2 is EKD. The CDR3 has 19 residues. As DNA, the CDR3 is TGTGCCTGTGACCCCGTGCTGGGGGATACGGGACCGTACACCGATAAACCCATCTTT. It codes for CACDPVLGDTGPYTDKPIF.

This clone is classed as large. Other DNA sequences from this sample encode an identical CDR3 as well. The chain has TRDV2 and TRDJ1, with 13 positions matching TRDD3. The CDR3 is made up of 16 amino acids. V was clipped by 2 bases and J by 2 bases; unmatched bases: 4. In germline, CDR1 is GEAIGNYY, CDR2 EKD. CDR3 nucleotide sequence: TGTGCCTGTGACAGACTGGGGGATACGAGGACCGATAAACTCATCTTT. Translated, it gives CACDRLGDTRTDKLIF.

On this clone itself: One base separates it from a far larger clone, so it is likely a read error. Distinct nucleotide sequences in the sample also encode this CDR3. The chain carries TRDV2 and TRDJ1, with TRDD3 matching 7 bases. Germline CDR1 is GEAIGNYY and CDR2 is EKD. CDR3 size: 17 residues. The DNA of the CDR3 is TGTGCTTGTGACACCGTACTGGGGCGACAACAAAACGATAAACTCATCTTT. It codes for CACDTVLGRQQNDKLIF.

There are a few counts of this clone. The chain joins TRDV2 to TRDJ1, with TRDD3 matching over 12 bases. Trimming cost V 1 base and J 1 base; bases outside gene matches: 15. CDR3 size: 20 residues. CDR1 is GEAIGNYY and CDR2 is EKD in the germline V gene. The CDR3 coding sequence is TGTGCCTGTGACACTGTGTCTGGGGCGATACTGGGGGATACCACCGATAAACTCATCTTT. Translated, it gives CACDTVSGAILGDTTDKLIF.

This clone was found a few times. A much larger clone sits a single nucleotide away, making a read error possible. In the same sample, other DNA sequences code for this CDR3. The rearrangement joins TRDV2 to TRDJ1; 10 bases align to TRDD3. This CDR3 has 16 amino acids. Germline CDR1 is GEAIGNYY and CDR2 is EKD. CDR3 nucleotide sequence: TGCGCCTGTGACCCCTTGACTGGGGGATACACCGATAAACTCATCTTT. It yields the protein CACDPLTGGYTDKLIF.

This clone is judged medium-sized. A read error is the likely source, as a far larger clone sits one nucleotide away. The J gene is TRDJ2, the V gene TRDV2; 8 nucleotides agree with TRDD3. The germline gives CDR1 GEAIGNYY, CDR2 EKD. The CDR3 is made up of 16 amino acids. The CDR3 bases are TGTGCCCGTGACGACGTACTGGGGGGCCTGACAGCACAACTCTTCTTT. Its protein is CARDDVLGGLTAQLFF.

This clone is large (0.1 to 1%). The V and J genes are TRDV2 and TRDJ1, with 7 bases aligning to TRDD3. Losses at the gene ends were 0 bases for V and 0 bases for J; bases not matched to a gene: 9. This CDR3 is 17 amino acids long. CDR1 and CDR2 from the germline V gene are GEAIGNYY and EKD. The CDR3 nucleotides are TGTGCCTGTGACACCGTATCTTGGGGGACGTACACCGATAAACTCATCTTT. This sequence encodes CACDTVSWGTYTDKLIF.

In this sample, this clone is medium-sized. This chain joins TRDV2 and TRDJ1; 8 bases line up with TRDD3. The germline V gene has CDR1 GEAIGNYY and CDR2 EKD. V shed 4 bases and J 1 base; nucleotides not matched to a gene: 19. CDR3 length equals 19 residues. The CDR3 here is CACDSLPGGPVDFTDKLIF. DNA for the CDR3: TGTGCCTGTGATAGCCTCCCTGGGGGACCCGTCGACTTCACCGATAAACTCATCTTT.

The V call is TRDV1, the J call TRDJ1; 11 bases are a match to TRDD3. Trimming at V came to 9 bases and at J to 6 bases, leaving 27 bases not matched to a gene. Germline V lookup: CDR1 TSWWSYY, CDR2 QGS. This CDR3 is 20 amino acids long. Here the CDR3 DNA reads TGTGCTCTCCGACCTTCCTTCACTATGTGGGGGATACGGTGGAAAAATAAACTCATCTTT. Amino acid sequence: CALRPSFTMWGIRWKNKLIF.

A word on this clone: A much larger clone is a single base away; this may be a read error. V is TRDV2 and J is TRDJ3; 7 bases map to TRDD3. The CDR3 consists of 20 residues. The germline CDR1 and CDR2 sequences are GEAIGNYY and EKD. CDR3 amino acids: CACDTAWGGQNSGDTRQMFF. The DNA for the CDR3 is TGTGCCTGTGACACCGCCTGGGGGGGGCAGAACTCCGGGGACACCCGACAGATGTTTTTC.

This clone was seen only a few times. The TCRdb protein comes from a much larger clone and disagrees with this DNA's translation at residue 14, likely due to a read error; the protein given here is derived from the DNA. The chain uses TRDV2 and TRDJ1; 7 positions agree with TRDD3. The germline V gene encodes CDR1 GEAIGNYY and CDR2 EKD. CDR3 length equals 17 residues. In DNA, the CDR3 is TGTGCCTGTGACACCGTACTGGGGCGACAACAAAACGATAGACTCATCTTT. It specifies CACDTVLGRQQNDRLIF.

This clone is large within its sample. This sample also contains other DNA sequences that code for the same CDR3. CDR3 in DNA: TGTGCCTGTGACCACATACGTCCCAATACTGGGGGATGGACCGATAAACTCATCTTT. It yields the protein CACDHIRPNTGGWTDKLIF. The chain has TRDV2 and TRDJ1; 10 bases agree with TRDD3. The CDR3 is 19 amino acids. In germline, CDR1 is GEAIGNYY, CDR2 EKD. The V gene end was trimmed by 3 bases and the J gene end by 2 bases; junction bases not matched to a gene: 17.

This clone came up a few times. This chain connects TRDV1 to TRDJ1; TRDD3 is a possible D gene (6 bases). The CDR3 extends over 14 amino acids. CDR1 is TSWWSYY and CDR2 is QGS in the germline V gene. V was shortened by 0 bases and J by 3 bases, with 8 bases between the two germline ends. The DNA for the CDR3 is TGTGCTCTTGGGGAACTCTCTGGGGCCGATAAACTCATCTTT. Protein sequence: CALGELSGADKLIF.